This T cell receptor (beta chain) was sequenced for a study of T cells after yellow fever vaccination. About the study: Fractions containing few cells were prepared with SMART-Seq v4 Ultra Low Input. General study points: After the booster, over 95% of CD4 and more than 85% of CD8 primary-response clones were re-detected. A minor fraction of clonotypes spanned both CD4 and CD8 compartments.

TCR cDNA, made by 5'RACE template switching, carried an added universal primer site and UMIs. TCRdb called the 5' RACE reads again in MiXCR, with one record for every CDR3 protein. The sample holds 300,000 to 400,000 distinct CDR3 sequences; roughly 8.7% are singletons and the top ten take approximately 19%. Germline assignment: CDR1 SEHNR and CDR2 FQNEAQ (reference sequence). The CDR3 extends over 15 amino acids. V lost 5 bases to trimming and J lost 2 bases, with 13 bases between them. This clonotype was seen a few times. Its antigen is unknown. Sample: PBMCs, taken on the day of the first yellow fever vaccination. This receptor was identified in a man between 18 and 29 years old who received the YFV17D yellow fever vaccine. This chain uses TRBV7-9 with TRBJ2-1; the D is unclear. CDR3 loop: CASSPARGPYNEQFF. CDR3 DNA sequence: TGTGCCAGCAGCCCAGCCCGCGGACCCTACAATGAGCAGTTCTTC.